This T cell receptor (beta chain) came from a study of T cell repertoires in cytomegalovirus infection. About the study: The authors used CMV epitopes that were HLA-C-restricted (recently identified) and HLA-B-restricted (well studied). Public TCR beta signatures marked donors with CMV infection and the matching HLA.

Study outcomes and limitations: The response measured ex vivo was dominated by TCR beta clonotypes (HLA-C-restricted and CMV-specific). Public TCR beta family frequency separated CMV-and-HLA carriers, including in an independent cohort.

V lost 5 bases to trimming and J lost 6 bases, with 14 bases between them. Germline CDR1 and CDR2: MNHEY and SMNVEV (reference sequence). The CDR3 has 14 residues. A single record per CDR3 protein comes from TCRdb applying MiXCR to the reads. The repertoire holds 700,000 to 850,000 distinct CDR3 sequences, with 32% as singletons. Turning to this clonotype: Its antigen is currently unknown.

The source was cultured CD8+ T cells from PBMCs, collected from culture after CMV antigen stimulation. The chain is built from TRBV27 and TRBJ2-1, with D possibly being TRBD2 (5 bases). The TCR comes from a human donor in good health (CMV status not recorded). Some clones in this sample may be carry-over from other donors' samples. CDR3 protein: CASSKPGRGNEQFF. The DNA of the CDR3 is TGTGCCAGCAGTAAGCCCGGTCGGGGCAATGAGCAGTTCTTC.